Reported below is one T cell receptor (beta chain). The data were produced by immunoSEQ multiplex PCR, yet TCRdb's version contains in-frame clones alone and is incomplete. The table shows roughly 59,000 clones, with approximately 93% occurring only once. This sample is drawn from a study of T cell changes during pregnancy in multiple sclerosis. CDR1 and CDR2 (germline): SGDLS, YYNGEE. The CDR3 runs 13 residues. With 4 bases clipped from V and 3 bases from J, the junction kept 2 bases outside the gene matches. The TCR was taken from a female donor with multiple sclerosis, enrolled in a pregnancy study. The gene calls are TRBV9 and TRBJ2-7, with 9 bases identical to TRBD2. This specimen consisted of CD8+ T cells from peripheral blood mononuclear cells, obtained in the second trimester of pregnancy. As DNA, the CDR3 is TGTGCCAGCAGCCCGACTAGCGGCTACGAGCAGTACTTC. Translating it yields CASSPTSGYEQYF.